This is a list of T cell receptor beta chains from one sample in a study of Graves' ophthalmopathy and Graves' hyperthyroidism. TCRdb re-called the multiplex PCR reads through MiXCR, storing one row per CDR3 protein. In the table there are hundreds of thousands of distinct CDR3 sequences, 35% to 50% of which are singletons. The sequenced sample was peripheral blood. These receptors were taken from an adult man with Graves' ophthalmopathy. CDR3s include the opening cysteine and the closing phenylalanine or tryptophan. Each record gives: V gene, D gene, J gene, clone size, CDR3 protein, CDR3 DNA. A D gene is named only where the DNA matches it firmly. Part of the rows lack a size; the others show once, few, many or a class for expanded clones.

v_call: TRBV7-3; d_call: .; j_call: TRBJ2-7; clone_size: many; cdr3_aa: CASSTDGTYEQYF; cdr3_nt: TGTGCCAGCAGCACAGACGGGACCTACGAGCAGTACTTC
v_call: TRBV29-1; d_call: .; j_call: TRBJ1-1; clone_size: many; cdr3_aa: CSVEGARNTEAFF; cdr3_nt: TGCAGCGTTGAGGGGGCGAGGAACACTGAAGCTTTCTTT
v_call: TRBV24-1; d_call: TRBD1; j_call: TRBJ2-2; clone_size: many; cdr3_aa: CATSEWTGNTGELFF; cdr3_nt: TGTGCCACCAGTGAATGGACAGGGAACACCGGGGAGCTGTTTTTT
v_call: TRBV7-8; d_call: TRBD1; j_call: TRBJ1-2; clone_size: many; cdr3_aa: CASSTGTGEAYGYTF; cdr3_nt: TGTGCCAGCAGCACAGGGACAGGGGAGGCGTATGGCTACACCTTC
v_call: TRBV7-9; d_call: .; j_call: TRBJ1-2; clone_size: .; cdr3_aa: CASSPYSGGYTF; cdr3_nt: TGTGCCAGCAGCCCCTACAGCGGGGGCTACACCTTC
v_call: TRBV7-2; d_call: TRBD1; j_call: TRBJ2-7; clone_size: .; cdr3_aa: CASSQDLDRGYEQYF; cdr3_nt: TGTGCCAGCAGCCAAGACCTGGACAGGGGCTACGAGCAGTACTTC
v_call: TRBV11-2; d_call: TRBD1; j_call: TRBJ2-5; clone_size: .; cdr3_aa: CARRWTGRKQETQYF; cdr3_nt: TGTGCCCGCAGATGGACAGGACGAAAGCAAGAGACCCAGTACTTC
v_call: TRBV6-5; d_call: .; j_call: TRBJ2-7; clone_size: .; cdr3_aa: CASRSGTTTYEQYF; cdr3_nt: TGTGCCAGCAGATCCGGGACAACCACCTACGAGCAGTACTTC
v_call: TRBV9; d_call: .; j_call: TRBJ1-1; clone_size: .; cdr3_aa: CASSPGHVTEAFF; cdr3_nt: TGTGCCAGCAGCCCTGGTCACGTCACTGAAGCTTTCTTT
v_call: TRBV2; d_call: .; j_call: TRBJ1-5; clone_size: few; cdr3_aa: CASREQIGDSNQPQHF; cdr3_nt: TGTGCCAGCAGAGAACAGATCGGGGATAGCAATCAGCCCCAGCATTTT
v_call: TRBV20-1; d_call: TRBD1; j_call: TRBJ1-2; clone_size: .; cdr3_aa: CSVPGQGIGYTF; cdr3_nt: TGCAGTGTTCCGGGACAGGGAATTGGCTACACCTTC
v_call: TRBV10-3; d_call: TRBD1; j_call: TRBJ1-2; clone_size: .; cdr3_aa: CAISRPGQGMNYGYTF; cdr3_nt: TGTGCCATCAGCAGACCAGGACAGGGCATGAACTATGGCTACACCTTC
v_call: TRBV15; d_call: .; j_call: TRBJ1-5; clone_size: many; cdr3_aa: CATSPGPRSGNQPQHF; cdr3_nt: TGTGCCACCAGCCCCGGCCCGAGGTCAGGAAATCAGCCCCAGCATTTT
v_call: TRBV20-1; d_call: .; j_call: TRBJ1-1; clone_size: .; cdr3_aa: CSARDFIERDKNTEAFF; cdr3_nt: TGCAGTGCTAGAGATTTCATAGAACGGGACAAGAACACTGAAGCTTTCTTT
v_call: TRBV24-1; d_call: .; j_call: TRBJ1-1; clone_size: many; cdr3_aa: CATSGRGPNTEAFF; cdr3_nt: TGTGCCACCAGCGGCAGAGGGCCAAACACTGAAGCTTTCTTT
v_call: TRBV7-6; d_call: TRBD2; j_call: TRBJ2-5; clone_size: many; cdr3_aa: CASSPVGLALETQYF; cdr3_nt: TGTGCCAGCAGCCCGGTGGGACTAGCCTTGGAGACCCAGTACTTC
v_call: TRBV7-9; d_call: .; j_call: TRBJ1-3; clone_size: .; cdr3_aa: CASSQASTVSGNTIYF; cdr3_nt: TGTGCCAGCAGCCAAGCTTCGACAGTCTCTGGAAACACCATATATTTT